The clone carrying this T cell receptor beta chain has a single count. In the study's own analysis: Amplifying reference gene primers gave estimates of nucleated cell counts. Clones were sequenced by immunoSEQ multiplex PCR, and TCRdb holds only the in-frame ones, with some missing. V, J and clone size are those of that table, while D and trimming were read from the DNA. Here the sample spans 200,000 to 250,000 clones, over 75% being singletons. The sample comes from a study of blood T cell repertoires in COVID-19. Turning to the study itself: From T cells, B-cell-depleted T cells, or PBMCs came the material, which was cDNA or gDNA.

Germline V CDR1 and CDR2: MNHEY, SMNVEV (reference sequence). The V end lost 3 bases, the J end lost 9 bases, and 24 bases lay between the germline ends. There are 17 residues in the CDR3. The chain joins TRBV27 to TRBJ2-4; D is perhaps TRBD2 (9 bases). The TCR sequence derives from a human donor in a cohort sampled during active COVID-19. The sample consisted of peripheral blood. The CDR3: CASSFDRGQREAVIQYF. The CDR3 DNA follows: TGTGCCAGCAGTTTTGACAGGGGCCAGCGGGAGGCTGTCATTCAGTACTTC.